This entry lists 14 T cell receptor beta chains sequenced from one sample in a study of blood T cell repertoires in COVID-19. Sequenced by immunoSEQ multiplex PCR; TCRdb stores in-frame clones only, minus some. The table lists roughly 81,000 clones, about nine tenths of them singletons. The sequenced sample consisted of peripheral blood. The receptors come from an older man with active or convalescent COVID-19.

The chain couples TRBV15 to TRBJ1-1, with 9 nucleotides matching TRBD1. This CDR3 comprises 16 residues. V trimming: 4 bases; J trimming: 4 bases; junction bases outside the gene matches: 10. Germline assignment: CDR1 LNHNV and CDR2 YYDKDF (reference sequence). The chain's CDR3 is CATSKKGGQGGTEAFF. CDR3 nucleotide sequence: TGTGCCACCAGCAAAAAGGGGGGACAGGGTGGCACTGAAGCTTTCTTT.

V gene TRBV28 combines with J gene TRBJ1-1; D unresolved. V was cut by 4 bases and J by 7 bases, with 7 bases left in between. CDR1 and CDR2 from the germline V gene are MDHEN and SYDVKM. The CDR3 runs to 11 residues. The CDR3 here is CASSSTVEAFF. Here the CDR3 DNA reads TGTGCCAGCAGTTCTACAGTTGAAGCTTTCTTT.

This chain links TRBV11-2 with TRBJ1-1, with D possibly being TRBD1 (5 bases). This CDR3 is built from 13 residues. V was cut by 4 bases and J by 4 bases, with 10 bases left in between. Per germline, CDR1 SGHAT and CDR2 FQNNGV. The CDR3 DNA reads as TGTGCCAGCAGCTGGCCAGGGATCACTGAAGCTTTCTTT. Amino acids: CASSWPGITEAFF. The entire variable domain, with the rest obtained from reference TRBV11-2 and TRBJ1-1, is as follows: EAGVAQSPRYKIIEKRQSVAFWCNPISGHATLYWYQQILGQGPKLLIQFQNNGVVDDSQLPKDRFSAERLKGVDSTLKIQPAKLEDSAVYLCASSWPGITEAFFGQGTRLTVV.

The rearrangement links TRBV5-1 to TRBJ2-7; 9 bases are shared with TRBD1. Germline-derived CDR1 and CDR2 are SGHRS and YFSETQ. The CDR3 contains 15 residues. V trimming: 0 bases; J trimming: 3 bases; junction bases outside the gene matches: 4. As DNA, the CDR3 is TGCGCCAGCAGCTTGGCCGGGACAGGGAGCTACGAGCAGTACTTC. It yields the protein CASSLAGTGSYEQYF.

This clone has just a few counts. V is TRBV19 and J is TRBJ1-2; a possible D gene is TRBD1 (5 bases). Trimming removed 4 bases at V and 8 bases at J, with 14 bases between. The CDR3 length is 13 residues. CDR1 and CDR2 (germline): LNHDA, SQIVND (reference sequence). In nucleotides, the CDR3 is TGTGCCAGTAGTAGGAAACAGGTAGACGGCTACACCTTC. It translates to CASSRKQVDGYTF.

V gene TRBV3-1 (or the pseudogene TRBV3-2) combines with J gene TRBJ2-5; D is perhaps TRBD2 (6 bases). CDR1 and CDR2 (germline): LGHDT, YNNKEL (reference sequence). Trimming took off 1 base at V and 3 bases at J, with 24 bases between the two ends. This CDR3 is 19 amino acids long. The DNA of the CDR3 is TGTGCCAGCAGCCAAGGGCCCGCCGGCGGGGCGATGAGGGAAGAGACCCAGTACTTC. This encodes CASSQGPAGGAMREETQYF.

The chain is built from TRBV7-3 and TRBJ1-2, with unresolved D. Germline V gene data show CDR1 as SGHTA and CDR2 as FQGTGA. Between the trimmed V and J ends, which lost 2 bases and 2 bases, there was a span of 9 bases. CDR3 size: 14 residues. The CDR3: CASSLGHGNYGYTF. The CDR3 DNA is TGTGCCAGCAGCTTAGGGCATGGGAACTATGGCTACACCTTC.

The chain recombines TRBV4-3 with TRBJ2-1, with 11 bases fitting TRBD2. The germline V gene encodes CDR1 LGHNA and CDR2 YSLEER. This CDR3 is built from 19 residues. Trimming at V came to 0 bases and at J to 0 bases, leaving 7 bases not matched to a gene. The CDR3 sequence: CASSQEHSGGASSYNEQFF. In DNA form, the CDR3 reads TGCGCCAGCAGCCAAGAACATAGCGGGGGGGCCAGCTCCTACAATGAGCAGTTCTTC.

This clone has a single count. The genes are TRBV30 and TRBJ2-2; TRBD1 agrees at 7 bases. With V trimmed by 4 bases and J by 1 base, 0 bases remained unmatched. CDR1 and CDR2 from the germline V gene are GTSNPN and SVGIG (reference sequence). This CDR3 has 13 amino acids. CDR3 nucleotide sequence: TGTGCCTGGAACAGGGGGAACACCGGGGAGCTGTTTTTT. This encodes CAWNRGNTGELFF.

This clone was counted only a few times. The chain combines TRBV10-3 with TRBJ1-2; 7 positions agree with TRBD1. V trimming: 10 bases; J trimming: 4 bases; junction bases outside the gene matches: 6. This CDR3 comprises 12 residues. Germline values: CDR1 ENHRY, CDR2 SYGVKD. The CDR3 loop is CASNDRVYGYTF. The CDR3 coding sequence is TGTGCCAGCAACGACAGGGTCTATGGCTACACCTTC.

V usage is TRBV7-9 and J usage is TRBJ1-1; TRBD1 might be the D (5 bases). This CDR3 comprises 16 residues. The germline CDR1 and CDR2 sequences are SEHNR and FQNEAQ (reference sequence). V lost 4 bases to trimming and J lost 1 base, with 16 bases between them. CDR3 nucleotides: TGTGCCAGCAGCTCCCCCCCCGGCGGACAGAACACTGAAGCTTTCTTT. This sequence encodes CASSSPPGGQNTEAFF.

This chain joins TRBV6-2 or TRBV6-3 and TRBJ1-2; D ambiguous. The ends were cut back, 6 bases at V and 3 bases at J, with 14 bases in the middle. The CDR3 has 14 residues. From germline, CDR1 is MNHEY and CDR2 SVGEGT. The CDR3 sequence: CASRPLEQYYGYTF. CDR3 bases: TGTGCCAGCAGGCCTCTGGAACAGTACTATGGCTACACCTTC.

V is TRBV7-2 and J is TRBJ1-4, with D hard to call. Trimming pared 3 bases from V and 6 bases from J, leaving 11 bases between. CDR1 and CDR2 from the germline V gene are SGHTA and FQGNSA. This CDR3 is 14 amino acids long. CDR3 in amino acids: CASSFAYSDEKLFF. The DNA for the CDR3 is TGTGCCAGCAGCTTCGCCTATTCGGATGAAAAACTGTTTTTT. The whole variable domain, filled in from reference TRBV7-2 and TRBJ1-4, reads GAGVSQSPSNKVTEKGKDVELRCDPISGHTALYWYRQSLGQGLEFLIYFQGNSAPDKSGLPSDRFSAERTGGSVSTLTIQRTQQEDSAVYLCASSFAYSDEKLFFGSGTQLSVL.

The count of this clone is one. CDR3 nucleotide sequence: TGTGCCAGCAGTCTAGGGGGTGTGGGCTATGGCTACACCTTC. Protein sequence: CASSLGGVGYGYTF. The chain recombines TRBV2 with TRBJ1-2; TRBD1 is a possible D gene (6 bases). The CDR3 contains 14 residues. With 5 bases removed from V and 4 bases from J, the gap between germline ends came to 14 bases. Germline assignment: CDR1 SNHLY and CDR2 FYNNEI.